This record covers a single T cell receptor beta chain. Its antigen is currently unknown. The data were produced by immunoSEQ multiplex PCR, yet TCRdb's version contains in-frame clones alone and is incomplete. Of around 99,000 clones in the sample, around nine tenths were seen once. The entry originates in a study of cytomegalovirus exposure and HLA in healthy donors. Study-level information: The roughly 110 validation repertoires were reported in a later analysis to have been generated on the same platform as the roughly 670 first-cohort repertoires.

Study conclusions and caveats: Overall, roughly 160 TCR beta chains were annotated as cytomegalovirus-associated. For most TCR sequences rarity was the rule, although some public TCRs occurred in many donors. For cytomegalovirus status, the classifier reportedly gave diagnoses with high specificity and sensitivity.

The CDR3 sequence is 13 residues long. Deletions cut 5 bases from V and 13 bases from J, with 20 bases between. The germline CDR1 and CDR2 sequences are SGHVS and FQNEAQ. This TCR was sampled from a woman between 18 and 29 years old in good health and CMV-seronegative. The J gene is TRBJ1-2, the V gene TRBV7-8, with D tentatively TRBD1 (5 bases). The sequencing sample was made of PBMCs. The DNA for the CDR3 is TGTGCCAGCAGCCCCCGGAGTGCAGGGCCCTTCACCTTC. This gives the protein CASSPRSAGPFTF.